This record looks at one T cell receptor beta chain sequence and its context. Study processing details: Cell counts per sample came from amplifying reference gene primers. Clones were sequenced by immunoSEQ multiplex PCR, and TCRdb holds only the in-frame ones, with some missing. Clone size and V and J calls were adopted from that table, with D and trimming inferred from the DNA. The repertoire holds fewer than 85,000 clones, roughly 82% seen once, with around a fifth in the top ten. The data were taken from a study of blood T cell repertoires in COVID-19. Across the study: Some COVID-19 samples were acute and others convalescent; all came from the United States, Italy and Spain. Sources were T cells, B-cell-depleted T cells, or PBMCs; the material itself was cDNA or gDNA.

Germline CDR1 and CDR2: SEHNR and FQNEAQ (reference sequence). Trimming cost V 3 bases and J 5 bases, with 14 bases left between them. The CDR3 extends over 15 amino acids. The origin of this receptor is a human donor in a cohort sampled during active COVID-19. The rearrangement uses TRBV7-9 and TRBJ1-3; TRBD1 is a possible D gene (6 bases). Sequenced input: peripheral blood. CDR3 region: CASSFTGTARNTIYF. The CDR3 coding sequence is TGTGCCAGCAGCTTCACAGGGACCGCCCGAAACACCATATATTTT.